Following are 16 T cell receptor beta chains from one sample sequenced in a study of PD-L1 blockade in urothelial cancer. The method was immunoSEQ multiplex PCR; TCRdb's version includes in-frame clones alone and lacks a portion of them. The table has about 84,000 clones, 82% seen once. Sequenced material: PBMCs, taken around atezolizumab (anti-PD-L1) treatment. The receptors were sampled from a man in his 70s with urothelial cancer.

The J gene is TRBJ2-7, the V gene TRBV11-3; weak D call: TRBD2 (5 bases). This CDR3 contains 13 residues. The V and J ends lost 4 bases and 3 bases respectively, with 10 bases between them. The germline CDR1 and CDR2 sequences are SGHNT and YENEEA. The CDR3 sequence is CASSSGRHYEQYF. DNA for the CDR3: TGTGCCAGCAGCTCTGGGAGACACTACGAGCAGTACTTC.

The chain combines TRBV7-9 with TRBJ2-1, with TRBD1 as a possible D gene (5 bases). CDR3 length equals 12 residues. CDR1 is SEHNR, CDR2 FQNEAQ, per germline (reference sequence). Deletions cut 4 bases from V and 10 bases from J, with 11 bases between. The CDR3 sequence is CASSSRAGEQFF. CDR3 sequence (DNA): TGTGCCAGCAGCTCCAGGGCCGGGGAGCAGTTCTTC.

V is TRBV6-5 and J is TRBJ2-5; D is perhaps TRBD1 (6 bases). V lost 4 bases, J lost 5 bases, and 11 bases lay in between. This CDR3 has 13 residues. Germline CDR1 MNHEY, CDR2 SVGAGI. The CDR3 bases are TGTGCCAGCAGTTTGACAGGATGGGAGACCCAGTACTTC. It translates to CASSLTGWETQYF.

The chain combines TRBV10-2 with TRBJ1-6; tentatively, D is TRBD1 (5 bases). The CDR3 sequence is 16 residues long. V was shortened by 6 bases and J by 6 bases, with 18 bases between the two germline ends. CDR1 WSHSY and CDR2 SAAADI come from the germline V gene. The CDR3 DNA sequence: TGCGCCAGCAGCCCCCGGGGGGGGGAGGGTAATTCACCCCTCCACTTT. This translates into CASSPRGGEGNSPLHF.

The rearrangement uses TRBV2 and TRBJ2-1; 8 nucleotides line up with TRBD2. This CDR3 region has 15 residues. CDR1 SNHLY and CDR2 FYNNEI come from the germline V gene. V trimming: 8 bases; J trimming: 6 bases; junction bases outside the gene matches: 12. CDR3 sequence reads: CASQPREGPPNEQFF. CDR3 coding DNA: TGTGCCAGCCAGCCCCGGGAGGGCCCCCCCAATGAGCAGTTCTTC.

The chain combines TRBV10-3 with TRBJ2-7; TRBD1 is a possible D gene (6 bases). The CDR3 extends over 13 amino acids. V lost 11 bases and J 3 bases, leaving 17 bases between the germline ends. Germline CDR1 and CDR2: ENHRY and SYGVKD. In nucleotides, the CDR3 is TGTGCCGTCCGGGACACAGCGGTCTACGAGCAGTACTTC. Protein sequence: CAVRDTAVYEQYF.

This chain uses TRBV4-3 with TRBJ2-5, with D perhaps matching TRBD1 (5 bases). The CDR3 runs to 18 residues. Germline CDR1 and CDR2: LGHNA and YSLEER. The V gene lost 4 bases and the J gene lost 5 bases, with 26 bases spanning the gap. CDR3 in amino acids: CASSLPNGQGIPGETQYF. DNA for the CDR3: TGCGCCAGCAGCCTCCCCAACGGGCAGGGCATACCTGGGGAGACCCAGTACTTC.

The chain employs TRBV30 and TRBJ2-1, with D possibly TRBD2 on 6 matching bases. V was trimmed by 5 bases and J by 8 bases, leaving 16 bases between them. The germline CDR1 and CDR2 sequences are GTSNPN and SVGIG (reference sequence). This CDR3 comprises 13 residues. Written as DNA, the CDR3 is TGTGCCTGGCAGGGTGGGCGGGACTATGAGCAGTTCTTC. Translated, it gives CAWQGGRDYEQFF.

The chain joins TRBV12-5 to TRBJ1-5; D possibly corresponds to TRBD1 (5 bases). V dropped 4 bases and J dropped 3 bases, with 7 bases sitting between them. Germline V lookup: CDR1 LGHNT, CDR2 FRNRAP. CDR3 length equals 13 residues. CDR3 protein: CASGSGPNQPQHF. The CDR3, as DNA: TGTGCTAGTGGTTCAGGGCCCAATCAGCCCCAGCATTTT.

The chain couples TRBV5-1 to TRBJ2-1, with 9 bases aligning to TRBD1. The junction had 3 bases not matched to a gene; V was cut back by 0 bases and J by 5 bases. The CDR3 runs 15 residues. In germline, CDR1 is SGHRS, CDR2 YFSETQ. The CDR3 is CASSLGGTGNNEQFF. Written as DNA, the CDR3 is TGCGCCAGCAGCTTGGGTGGGACAGGGAACAATGAGCAGTTCTTC.

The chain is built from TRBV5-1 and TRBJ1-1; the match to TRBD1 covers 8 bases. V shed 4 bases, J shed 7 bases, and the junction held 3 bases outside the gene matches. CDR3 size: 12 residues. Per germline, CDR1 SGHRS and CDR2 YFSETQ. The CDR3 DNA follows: TGCGCCAGCAGCGAAGGACAGGGTGAAGCTTTCTTT. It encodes CASSEGQGEAFF. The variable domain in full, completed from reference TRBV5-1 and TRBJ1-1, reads KAGVTQTPRYLIKTRGQQVTLSCSPISGHRSVSWYQQTPGQGLQFLFEYFSETQRNKGNFPGRFSGRQFSNSRSEMNVSTLELGDSALYLCASSEGQGEAFFGQGTRLTVV.

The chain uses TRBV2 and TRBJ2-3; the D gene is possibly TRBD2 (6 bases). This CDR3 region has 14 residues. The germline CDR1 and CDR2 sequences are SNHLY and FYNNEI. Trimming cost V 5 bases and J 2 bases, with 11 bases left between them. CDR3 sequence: CASSWGGDTDTQYF. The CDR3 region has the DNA TGTGCCAGCAGTTGGGGAGGCGACACAGATACGCAGTATTTT.

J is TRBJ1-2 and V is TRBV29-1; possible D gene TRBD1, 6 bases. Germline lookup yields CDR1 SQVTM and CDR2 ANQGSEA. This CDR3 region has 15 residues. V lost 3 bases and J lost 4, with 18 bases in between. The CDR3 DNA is TGCAGCGTTGATCTGGGGGCAGGCCTCGGCTATGGCTACACCTTC. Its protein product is CSVDLGAGLGYGYTF.

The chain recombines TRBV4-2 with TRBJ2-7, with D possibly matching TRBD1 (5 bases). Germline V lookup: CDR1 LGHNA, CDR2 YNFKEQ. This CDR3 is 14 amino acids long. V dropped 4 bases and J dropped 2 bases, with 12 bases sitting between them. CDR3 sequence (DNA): TGTGCCAGCAGCCTAACGACAGACACCTACGAGCAGTACTTC. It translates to CASSLTTDTYEQYF.

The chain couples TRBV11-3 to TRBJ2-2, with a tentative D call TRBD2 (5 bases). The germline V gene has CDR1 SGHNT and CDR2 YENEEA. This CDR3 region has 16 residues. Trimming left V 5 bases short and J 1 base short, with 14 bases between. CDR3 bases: TGTGCCAGCAGCCCCCGACAAGCGGTGAACACCGGGGAGCTGTTTTTT. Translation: CASSPRQAVNTGELFF.

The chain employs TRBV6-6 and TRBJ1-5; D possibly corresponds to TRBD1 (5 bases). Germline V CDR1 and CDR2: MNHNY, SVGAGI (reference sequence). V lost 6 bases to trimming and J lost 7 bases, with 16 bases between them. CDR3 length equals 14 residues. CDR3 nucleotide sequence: TGTGCCAGCAGCCACAGCGGGGGGGGGCAGCCCCAGCATTTT. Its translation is CASSHSGGGQPQHF.